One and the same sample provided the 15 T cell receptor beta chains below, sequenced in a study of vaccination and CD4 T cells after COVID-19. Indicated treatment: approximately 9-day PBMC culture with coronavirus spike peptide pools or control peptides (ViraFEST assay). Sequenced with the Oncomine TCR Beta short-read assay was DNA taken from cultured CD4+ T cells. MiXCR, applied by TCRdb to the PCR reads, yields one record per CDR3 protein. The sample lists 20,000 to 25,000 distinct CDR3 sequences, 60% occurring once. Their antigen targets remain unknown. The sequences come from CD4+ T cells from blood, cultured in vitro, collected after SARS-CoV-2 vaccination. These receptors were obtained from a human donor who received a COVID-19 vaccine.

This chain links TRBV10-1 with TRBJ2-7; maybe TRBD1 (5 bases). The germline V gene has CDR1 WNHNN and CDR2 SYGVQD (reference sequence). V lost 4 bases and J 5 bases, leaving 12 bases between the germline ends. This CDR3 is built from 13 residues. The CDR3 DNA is TGCGCCAGCAGTGCAGGGATCCTAAACGAGCAGTACTTC. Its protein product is CASSAGILNEQYF.

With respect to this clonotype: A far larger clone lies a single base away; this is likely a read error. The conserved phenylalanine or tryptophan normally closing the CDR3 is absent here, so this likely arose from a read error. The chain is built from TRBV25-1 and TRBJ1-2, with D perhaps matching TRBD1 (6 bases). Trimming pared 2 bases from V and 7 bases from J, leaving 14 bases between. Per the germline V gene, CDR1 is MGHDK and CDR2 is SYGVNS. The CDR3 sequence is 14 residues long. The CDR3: CASSEGVGGFGYTV. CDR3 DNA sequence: TGTGCCAGCAGTGAAGGAGTAGGGGGATTTGGCTACACCGTC.

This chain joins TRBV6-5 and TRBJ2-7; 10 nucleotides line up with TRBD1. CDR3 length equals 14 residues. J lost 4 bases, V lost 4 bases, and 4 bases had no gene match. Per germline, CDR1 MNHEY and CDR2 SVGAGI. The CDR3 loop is CASSFGQGVYEQYF. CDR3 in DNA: TGTGCCAGCAGTTTCGGACAGGGGGTATACGAGCAGTACTTC.

Here the CDR3 reads CASREVPRGGTQYF. CDR3 DNA sequence: TGTGCCAGCAGGGAAGTCCCTCGGGGGGGGACCCAGTACTTC. The chain joins TRBV28 to TRBJ2-5, with 8 positions matching TRBD2. The CDR3 extends over 14 amino acids. V was pared by 6 bases and J by 7 bases, with 10 bases of the junction left unmatched. Per the germline V gene, CDR1 is MDHEN and CDR2 is SYDVKM.

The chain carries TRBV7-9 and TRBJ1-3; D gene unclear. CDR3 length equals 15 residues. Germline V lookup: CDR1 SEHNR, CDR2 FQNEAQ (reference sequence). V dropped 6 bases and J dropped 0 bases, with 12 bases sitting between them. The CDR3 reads CASRASGSSGNTIYF. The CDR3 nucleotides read TGTGCCAGCAGAGCCTCGGGGAGCTCTGGAAACACCATATATTTT.

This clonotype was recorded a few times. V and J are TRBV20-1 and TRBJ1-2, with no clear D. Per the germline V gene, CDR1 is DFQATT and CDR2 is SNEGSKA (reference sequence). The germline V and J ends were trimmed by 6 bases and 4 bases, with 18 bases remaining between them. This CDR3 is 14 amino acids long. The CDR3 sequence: CSALNDGSSYGYTF. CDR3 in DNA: TGCAGTGCCCTAAATGACGGAAGTAGCTATGGCTACACCTTC.

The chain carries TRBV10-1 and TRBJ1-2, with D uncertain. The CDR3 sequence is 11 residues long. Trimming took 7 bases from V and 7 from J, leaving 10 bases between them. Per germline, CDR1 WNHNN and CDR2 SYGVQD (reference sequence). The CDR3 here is CASMREGGYTF. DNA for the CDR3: TGCGCCAGCATGCGGGAAGGTGGCTACACCTTC.

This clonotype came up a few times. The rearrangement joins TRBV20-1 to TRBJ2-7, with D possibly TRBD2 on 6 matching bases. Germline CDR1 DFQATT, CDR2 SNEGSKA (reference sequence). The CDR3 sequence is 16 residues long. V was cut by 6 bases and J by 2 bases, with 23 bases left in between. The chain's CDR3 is CSAGRPSELFPYEQYF. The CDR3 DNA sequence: TGCAGTGCCGGAAGGCCTAGCGAGTTATTTCCCTACGAGCAGTACTTC.

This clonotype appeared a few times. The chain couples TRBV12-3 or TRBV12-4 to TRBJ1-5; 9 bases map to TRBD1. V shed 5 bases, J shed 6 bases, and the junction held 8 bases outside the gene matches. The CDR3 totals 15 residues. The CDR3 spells CASSGQGSVGQPQHF. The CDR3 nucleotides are TGTGCCAGCAGTGGACAGGGGAGTGTGGGTCAGCCCCAGCATTTT.

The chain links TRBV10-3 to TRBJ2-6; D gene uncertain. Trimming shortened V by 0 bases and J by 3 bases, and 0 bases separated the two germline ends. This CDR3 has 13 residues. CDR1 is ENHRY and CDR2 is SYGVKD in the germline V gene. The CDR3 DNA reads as TGTGCCATCAGTGAGTCTGGGGCCAACGTCCTGACTTTC. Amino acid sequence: CAISESGANVLTF.

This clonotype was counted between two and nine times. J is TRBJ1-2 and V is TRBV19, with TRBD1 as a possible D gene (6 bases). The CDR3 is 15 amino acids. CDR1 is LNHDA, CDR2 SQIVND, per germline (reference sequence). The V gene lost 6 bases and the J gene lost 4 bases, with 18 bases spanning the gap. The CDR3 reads CASSATPRGPYGYTF. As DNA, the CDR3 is TGTGCCAGTAGCGCGACCCCCAGGGGACCCTATGGCTACACCTTC.

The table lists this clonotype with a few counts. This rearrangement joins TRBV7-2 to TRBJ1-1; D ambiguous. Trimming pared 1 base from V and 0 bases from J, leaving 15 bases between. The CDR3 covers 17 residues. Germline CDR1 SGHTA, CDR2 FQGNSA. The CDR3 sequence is CASSLDFPSGVNTEAFF. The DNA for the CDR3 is TGTGCCAGCAGCTTAGATTTCCCCAGCGGGGTGAACACTGAAGCTTTCTTT.

CDR3 in DNA: TGTGCCAGCAGCCGCGGGACCTCCACAGATACGCAGTATTTT. Protein product: CASSRGTSTDTQYF. The V and J genes are TRBV5-4 and TRBJ2-3, with TRBD2 as a possible D gene (6 bases). V lost 4 bases and J lost 2, with 11 bases in between. Germline V gene sequence: CDR1 SGHNT, CDR2 YYREEE (reference sequence). CDR3 length: 14 amino acids.

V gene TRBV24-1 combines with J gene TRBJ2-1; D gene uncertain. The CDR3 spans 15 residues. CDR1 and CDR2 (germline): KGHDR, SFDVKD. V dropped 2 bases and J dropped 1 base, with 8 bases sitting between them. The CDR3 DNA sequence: TGTGCCACCAGTGATTCCTGGGGATCCTACAATGAGCAGTTCTTC. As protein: CATSDSWGSYNEQFF.

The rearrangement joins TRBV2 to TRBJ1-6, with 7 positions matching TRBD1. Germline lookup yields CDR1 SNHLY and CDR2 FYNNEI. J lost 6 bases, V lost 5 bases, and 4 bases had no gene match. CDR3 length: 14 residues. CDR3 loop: CASSFAGGNSPLHF. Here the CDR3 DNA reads TGTGCCAGCAGTTTTGCAGGGGGTAATTCACCCCTCCACTTT.